This is a list of T cell receptor beta chains from one sample in a study of T cell repertoires in cytomegalovirus infection. TCRdb itself ran the reads through MiXCR, one entry per CDR3 protein. The repertoire holds some 57,000 distinct CDR3 sequences, with 25% to 40% as singletons. These receptors' targets are unknown. What was sequenced was PBMCs, sequenced either directly or after in vitro stimulation (not recorded which). These receptors came from a human donor in good health (CMV status not recorded). Some clones in this sample may be carry-over from other donors' samples. The CDR3 runs from the conserved cysteine through the conserved F or W. Fields, in order: D gene, clone size, J gene, V gene, CDR3 DNA, CDR3 protein. A D gene is named only where the DNA matches it firmly. A clone size is listed for some rows: how often the clone was seen (once, few, many), or a class if it is expanded.

>TRBD2|.|TRBJ2-7|TRBV6-2/TRBV6-3
TGTGCCAGCAGCTCAGGACTAGCGGGGATTGTAATTCCCTACGAGCAGTACTTC
CASSSGLAGIVIPYEQYF
>.|many|TRBJ2-7|TRBV6-6
TGTGCCAGCAGTTACACGAGGAACTACTACGAGCAGTACTTC
CASSYTRNYYEQYF
>TRBD2|few|TRBJ2-7|TRBV7-9
TGTGCCAGCAGCTTAGGGCCCTTCAGCGGGAGAAGCGAGCAGTACTTC
CASSLGPFSGRSEQYF
>TRBD1|many|TRBJ2-3|TRBV7-2
TGTGCCAGCAGCTCCCAGGGACAGGGGATCACAGATACGCAGTATTTT
CASSSQGQGITDTQYF
>.|few|TRBJ1-6|TRBV7-9
TGTGCCAGCAGCTTAGGGGGTGTTAATAATTCACCCCTCCACTTT
CASSLGGVNNSPLHF
>.|few|TRBJ1-1|TRBV5-4
TGTGCCAGCAGTTTCGCCGGGAGTAACACTGAAGCTTTCTTT
CASSFAGSNTEAFF
>.|.|TRBJ1-5|TRBV27
TGTGCCAGCGCCTTCGCGGGGGCCAATCAGCCCCAGCATTTT
CASAFAGANQPQHF
>TRBD1|few|TRBJ2-7|TRBV28
TGTGCCAGCAGTTTTGGACAGGTCCTCGAGGATGAGCAGTACTTC
CASSFGQVLEDEQYF
>.|few|TRBJ2-5|TRBV7-9
TGTGCCAGCAACCTTAGGACCCAAGAGACCCAGTACTTC
CASNLRTQETQYF
>.|.|TRBJ2-3|TRBV20-1
TGCAGTGGCATAGACACAGATACGCAGTATTTT
CSGIDTDTQYF
>.|.|TRBJ2-1|TRBV24-1
TGTGCCACCAGTTATGGGGGGGGGCCCTACAATGAGCAGTTCTTC
CATSYGGGPYNEQFF
>TRBD2|few|TRBJ2-2|TRBV12-3/TRBV12-4
TGTGCCAGCCGGATCTGGGGGGGGGACACCGGGGAGCTGTTTTTT
CASRIWGGDTGELFF
>.|.|TRBJ1-5|TRBV5-1
TGCGCCAGCAGCTTGGATCCAGGGGGCAATCAGCCCCAGCATTTT
CASSLDPGGNQPQHF
>.|once|TRBJ1-1|TRBV4-1
TGCGCCAGCAGCCAACTCAGCGGGACTTACGGCACTGAAGCTTTCTTT
CASSQLSGTYGTEAFF
>TRBD2|once|TRBJ2-7|TRBV20-1
TGCAGTGCTAGAGATTTGGGAGCGGGAGTCCCTTTCGAGCAGTACTTC
CSARDLGAGVPFEQYF
>.|.|TRBJ2-3|TRBV6-6
TGTGCCAGCAGTCAACAAACCGTCGGGGGGCTTAGCACAGATACGCAGTATTTT
CASSQQTVGGLSTDTQYF
>.|.|TRBJ2-7|TRBV6-9
TGTGCCAGCAGTTATTCGCAACCTACAGGGACGTCCTACGAGCAGTACTTC
CASSYSQPTGTSYEQYF
>.|.|TRBJ2-3|TRBV4-3
TGCGCCAGCAGCCAAGATCGTCAAAGGGGGGATACGCAGTATTTT
CASSQDRQRGDTQYF
>.|once|TRBJ2-1|TRBV6-6
TGTGCCAGCAGTGACAATGAGCAGTTCTTC
CASSDNEQFF
>.|few|TRBJ1-6|TRBV27
TGTGCCAGCAGTAACAGGGCCAATAATTCACCCCTCCACTTT
CASSNRANNSPLHF
>.|.|TRBJ2-7|TRBV6-1
TGTGCCAGCACTTCCTCCGTCGAGCAGTACTTC
CASTSSVEQYF
>.|few|TRBJ2-3|TRBV12-5
TGTGCTAGTGGATCGGGAGAAGGGGGTCTTACAGATACGCAGTATTTT
CASGSGEGGLTDTQYF
>.|few|TRBJ1-3|TRBV20-1
TGCAGTGCTATCCGGTGGGAAACTGGAAACACCATATATTTT
CSAIRWETGNTIYF
>TRBD2|.|TRBJ2-1|TRBV7-2
TGTGCCAGCAGCTCTGGGGTGGCTAGCGGGGACCCCGGGCCTGACAATGAGCAGTTCTTC
CASSSGVASGDPGPDNEQFF
>.|.|TRBJ1-1|TRBV7-6
TGTGCCAGCAGCTTATTTGAGGGCACTGAAGCTTTCTTT
CASSLFEGTEAFF
>TRBD1|few|TRBJ1-1|TRBV2
TGTGCCAGCAGTCTAGACAGGGGCAGCACTGAAGCTTTCTTT
CASSLDRGSTEAFF
>.|.|TRBJ1-2|TRBV6-1
TGTGCCAGCAGTGAGACTGGGGAGGGCTACACCTTC
CASSETGEGYTF
>.|.|TRBJ2-1|TRBV5-4
TGTGCCAGCACCTCTGGGAGATCCAATGAGCAGTTCTTC
CASTSGRSNEQFF
>.|few|TRBJ1-6|TRBV7-7
TGTGCCAGCAGCTTGGGACGGGATTCACCCCTCCACTTT
CASSLGRDSPLHF
>.|many|TRBJ2-4|TRBV7-2
TGTGCCAGCAGCCCTATGGTAAATCGGGACATTCAGTACTTC
CASSPMVNRDIQYF
>.|.|TRBJ2-1|TRBV7-8
TGTGCCAGCAGCAATATGGGGGGACAGATGTACAATGAGCAGTTCTTC
CASSNMGGQMYNEQFF
>.|many|TRBJ1-4|TRBV10-3
TGTGCCATCAGTGGCAGATATCCTCCAAATGAAAAACTGTTTTTT
CAISGRYPPNEKLFF
>TRBD2|many|TRBJ2-1|TRBV9
TGTGCCAGCAGCCCTCATAGCGGGGGGTCCTACAATGAGCAGTTCTTC
CASSPHSGGSYNEQFF
>.|.|TRBJ1-6|TRBV12-3/TRBV12-4
TGTGCCAGCAGTTTTGCAGGTCGGGCTGTTGGCTCACCCCTCCACTTT
CASSFAGRAVGSPLHF
>.|few|TRBJ2-7|TRBV6-1
TGTGCCAGCAGTGACTACAGTTACGAGCAGTACTTC
CASSDYSYEQYF
>TRBD1|many|TRBJ2-7|TRBV7-7
TGTGCCAGCAGCCCCGGGACAGTCTACGAGCAGTACTTC
CASSPGTVYEQYF
>.|.|TRBJ1-5|TRBV29-1
TGCAGCGTTGATACGGGGGGCCTCGGCGGGCCCCAGCATTTT
CSVDTGGLGGPQHF
>TRBD1|.|TRBJ2-5|TRBV27
TGTGCCAGCAGGCGGACAGGGAAAGAGACCCAGTACTTC
CASRRTGKETQYF
>TRBD2|.|TRBJ2-3|TRBV11-2
TGTGCCAGCAGCTTAAGCGGGAGTGGAACAGATACGCAGTATTTT
CASSLSGSGTDTQYF
>.|.|TRBJ2-1|TRBV12-3/TRBV12-4
TGTGCCAGCAGTTCCATCAATTACAATGAGCAGTTCTTC
CASSSINYNEQFF
>.|.|TRBJ1-1|TRBV20-1
TGCAGTGCTTCCTGGGTGGCTGAAGCTTTCTTT
CSASWVAEAFF
>TRBD1|.|TRBJ2-7|TRBV6-1
TGTGCCAGCGGTGAAGCTAGGACAGGGGGTGTCGGCCCTTCCTACGAGCAGTACTTC
CASGEARTGGVGPSYEQYF
>.|few|TRBJ2-5|TRBV19
TGTGCCAGTAGTATAGGGGATTACGAGACCCAGTACTTC
CASSIGDYETQYF
>.|.|TRBJ2-1|TRBV10-3
TGTGCCATCAGTGAGCGGGACAACTACAATGAGCAGTTCTTC
CAISERDNYNEQFF
>.|few|TRBJ2-7|TRBV11-1
TGTGCCAGCAGCCTCTTCGCCGTGAGCTCCTACGAGCAGTACTTC
CASSLFAVSSYEQYF
>.|.|TRBJ1-1|TRBV10-3
TGTGCCATCAGTGAGTCTGTGGGGGGAGCTTTCTTT
CAISESVGGAFF
>.|.|TRBJ1-5|TRBV5-3
TGTGCCAGCGAAGCCTCACTAGGGAACAATCAGCCCCAGCATTTT
CASEASLGNNQPQHF
>TRBD1|.|TRBJ1-6|TRBV20-1
TGCAGTGCTAGGGACCGGGACAGGGGCAATTCACCCCTCCACTTT
CSARDRDRGNSPLHF